The next 27 T cell receptor beta chains were all read from a single sample in a study of early T cells in non-severe SARS-CoV-2 infection. TCRdb called the 5' RACE reads again in MiXCR, with one record for every CDR3 protein. Of 75,000 to 90,000 distinct CDR3 sequences in the sample, about 15% were seen once. The specimen was whole blood. The receptors shown here come from an adult who was a healthcare worker with PCR-confirmed SARS-CoV-2 infection or an uninfected control (not recorded which).

The table lists this clonotype with a few counts. The rearrangement links TRBV21-1 to TRBJ2-7; TRBD1, as called in the table, went unchecked against the DNA. TRBV21-1 is tagged as a pseudogene. CDR3 length: 15 residues. CDR3 nucleotide sequence: TGTGCCACCCATTCCTCCGGGTCCCGGACGGTCGAGCAGTACTTC. Its protein product is CATHSSGSRTVEQYF.

In this sample, this clonotype turned up a few times. This chain connects TRBV20-1 to TRBJ1-2; 9 bases fit TRBD1. The CDR3 is 15 amino acids. The V gene end was trimmed by 5 bases and the J gene end by 0 bases; junction bases not matched to a gene: 7. Germline V gene lookup returns CDR1 DFQATT and CDR2 SNEGSKA (reference sequence). The CDR3, as DNA: TGCAGTGCTGCCGCGGGACAGGGCACTAACTATGGCTACACCTTC. Translating gives CSAAAGQGTNYGYTF.

This clonotype was seen only a few times. The rearrangement links TRBV30 to TRBJ2-3; D is ambiguous. Germline V CDR1 and CDR2: GTSNPN, SVGIG (reference sequence). This CDR3 comprises 12 residues. Trimming left V 4 bases short and J 4 bases short, with 9 bases between. In DNA form, the CDR3 reads TGTGCCTGGACCCACAGCCCAGATACGCAGTATTTT. Translated, it gives CAWTHSPDTQYF.

The V call is TRBV27, the J call TRBJ2-7; D is perhaps TRBD2 (6 bases). There are 14 residues in the CDR3. The V gene's germline CDR1 is MNHEY and CDR2 SMNVEV (reference sequence). The ends were cut back, 5 bases at V and 3 bases at J, with 14 bases in the middle. The CDR3: CASSVSSGLYEQYF. The CDR3 bases are TGTGCCAGCAGTGTTAGTAGCGGACTCTACGAGCAGTACTTC.

The chain joins TRBV4-2 to TRBJ2-1; no definite D call. V was shortened by 2 bases and J by 5 bases, with 10 bases between the two germline ends. Germline CDR1 LGHNA, CDR2 YNFKEQ. The CDR3 extends over 14 amino acids. CDR3 amino acids: CASSQWRHDNEQFF. In DNA, the CDR3 is TGTGCCAGCAGCCAATGGCGACACGACAATGAGCAGTTCTTC.

Only a few counts were recorded for this clonotype. The chain couples TRBV25-1 to TRBJ2-7, with 10 bases identical to TRBD2. The V and J ends lost 5 bases and 3 bases, in that order; junction bases with no gene match: 7. CDR3 length equals 15 residues. Germline CDR1 is MGHDK and CDR2 is SYGVNS. CDR3 sequence (DNA): TGTGCCAGCAGTTCGCCCGGGACTAGCGTCTACGAGCAGTACTTC. It yields the protein CASSSPGTSVYEQYF.

This clonotype occurred many times. The V call is TRBV6-2 or TRBV6-3, the J call TRBJ2-3, with 11 bases fitting TRBD2. The CDR3 length is 18 residues. Germline lookup yields CDR1 MNHEY and CDR2 SVGEGT. Losses at the gene ends were 5 bases for V and 0 bases for J; bases not matched to a gene: 10. This CDR3 reads CASSHGTSGATSTDTQYF. CDR3 coding DNA: TGTGCCAGCAGTCACGGGACTAGCGGAGCTACTAGCACAGATACGCAGTATTTT.

This clonotype was counted between two and nine times. This chain uses TRBV4-3 with TRBJ1-1; D call uncertain. Deletions cut 0 bases from V and 8 bases from J, with 10 bases between. Germline V gene sequence: CDR1 LGHNA, CDR2 YSLEER. This CDR3 spans 13 amino acids. The CDR3 DNA is TGCGCCAGCAGCCAAGAGAAGGGCGGAGAAGCTTTCTTT. Protein sequence: CASSQEKGGEAFF.

V usage is TRBV15 and J usage is TRBJ2-7, with 8 nucleotides matching TRBD1. CDR1 is LNHNV and CDR2 is YYDKDF in the germline V gene (reference sequence). CDR3 length: 14 amino acids. The ends lost 4 bases at V and 2 bases at J; junction bases unmatched: 4. The CDR3 is CATSIDRGAYEQYF. CDR3 in DNA: TGTGCCACCAGCATTGACAGGGGAGCCTACGAGCAGTACTTC. Looking up the rest from reference TRBV15 and TRBJ2-7 gives the full variable domain: DAMVIQNPRYQVTQFGKPVTLSCSQTLNHNVMYWYQQKSSQAPKLLFHYYDKDFNNEADTPDNFQSRRPNTSFCFLDIRSPGLGDTAMYLCATSIDRGAYEQYFGPGTRLTVT.

This clonotype was picked up a small number of times. The chain couples TRBV28 to TRBJ2-5; 7 bases agree with TRBD2. The germline CDR1 and CDR2 sequences are MDHEN and SYDVKM. This CDR3 comprises 11 residues. Losses at the gene ends were 6 bases for V and 7 bases for J; bases not matched to a gene: 2. CDR3 in DNA: TGTGCCAGCAGCGGGGGGAGGACCCAGTACTTC. The encoded protein is CASSGGRTQYF.

Ten or more counts support this clonotype. The V and J genes are TRBV29-1 and TRBJ1-1; D is ambiguous. V was pared by 5 bases and J by 3 bases, with 7 bases between. The germline V gene encodes CDR1 SQVTM and CDR2 ANQGSEA. The CDR3 is 11 amino acids. As DNA, the CDR3 is TGCAGCGTTCAAATTTACACTGAAGCTTTCTTT. Protein: CSVQIYTEAFF. The full variable domain, its missing parts supplied by reference TRBV29-1 and TRBJ1-1, is SAVISQKPSRDICQRGTSLTIQCQVDSQVTMMFWYRQQPGQSLTLIATANQGSEATYESGFVIDKFPISRPNLTFSTLTVSNMSPEDSSIYLCSVQIYTEAFFGQGTRLTVV.

The J gene is TRBJ2-7, the V gene TRBV4-2, with 7 bases aligning to TRBD2. The CDR3 contains 16 residues. The V and J ends lost 1 base and 2 bases, in that order; junction bases with no gene match: 8. Germline V gives CDR1 LGHNA, CDR2 YNFKEQ. CDR3 sequence (DNA): TGTGCCAGCAGCCAAGGATCTAGCGGCAGACCCTACGAGCAGTACTTC. It encodes CASSQGSSGRPYEQYF.

The chain has TRBV29-1 and TRBJ2-1, with D possibly TRBD1 on 5 matching bases. V dropped 4 bases and J dropped 4 bases, with 14 bases sitting between them. Germline CDR1 and CDR2: SQVTM and ANQGSEA. The CDR3 runs to 14 residues. The chain's CDR3 is CSVVVQGLYNEQFF. The CDR3, as DNA: TGCAGCGTTGTCGTGCAGGGCCTTTACAATGAGCAGTTCTTC.

This clonotype turned up a few times. V is TRBV28 and J is TRBJ1-1, with no clear D. The V gene's germline CDR1 is MDHEN and CDR2 SYDVKM. The CDR3 is 11 amino acids. The V and J ends lost 6 bases and 9 bases respectively, with 11 bases between them. The CDR3 is CASSPGRKAFF. CDR3 nucleotides: TGTGCCAGCAGCCCCGGAAGGAAAGCTTTCTTT.

This clonotype occurred a few times. The chain employs TRBV7-9 and TRBJ2-5; the D call may be TRBD1 or TRBD2 (6 bases each). This CDR3 has 16 amino acids. Germline CDR1 reads SEHNR; CDR2 reads FQNEAQ (reference sequence). Between the trimmed V and J ends, which lost 3 bases and 5 bases, there was a span of 19 bases. The CDR3 spells CASSLLLLEGVETQYF. Written as DNA, the CDR3 is TGTGCCAGCAGCTTGTTGTTATTGGAGGGGGTGGAGACCCAGTACTTC.

This clonotype turned up a few times. The chain employs TRBV6-6 and TRBJ2-7; D possibly corresponds to TRBD1 (5 bases). Trimming took 0 bases from V and 4 from J, leaving 7 bases between them. Germline V gene sequence: CDR1 MNHNY, CDR2 SVGAGI (reference sequence). The CDR3 contains 13 residues. The CDR3 loop is CASSYSRGYEQYF. CDR3 DNA: TGTGCCAGCAGTTACTCAAGGGGTTACGAGCAGTACTTC.

J is TRBJ2-1 and V is TRBV20-1, with 11 bases matching TRBD2. V lost 2 bases and J lost 8; bases outside the gene matches: 8. This CDR3 has 15 residues. CDR1 and CDR2 from the germline V gene are DFQATT and SNEGSKA (reference sequence). DNA for the CDR3: TGCAGTGCTAGATTGCGGACTAGCGGGCGTGATGAGCAGTTCTTC. Translating it yields CSARLRTSGRDEQFF.

This clonotype was recorded a few times. The rearrangement uses TRBV28 and TRBJ2-2; TRBD1 might be the D (6 bases). The V end lost 6 bases, the J end lost 2 bases, and 10 bases lay between the germline ends. This CDR3 has 14 amino acids. The germline V gene encodes CDR1 MDHEN and CDR2 SYDVKM. For the CDR3, the DNA is TGTGCCAGCAGCTACAGGGATAACACCGGGGAGCTGTTTTTT. As protein: CASSYRDNTGELFF. Full variable domain (outside the CDR3, taken from reference TRBV28 and TRBJ2-2): DVKVTQSSRYLVKRTGEKVFLECVQDMDHENMFWYRQDPGLGLRLIYFSYDVKMKEKGDIPEGYSVSREKKERFSLILESASTNQTSMYLCASSYRDNTGELFFGEGSRLTVL.

The rearrangement joins TRBV6-6 to TRBJ2-2; TRBD1 matches at 7 bases. In germline, CDR1 is MNHNY, CDR2 SVGAGI (reference sequence). The CDR3 sequence is 15 residues long. After removal of 6 bases from V and 1 base from J, the junction contained 5 bases not matched to a gene. In DNA, the CDR3 is TGTGCCAGCAGGCCCCGGACAGGGAACACCGGGGAGCTGTTTTTT. Amino acid sequence: CASRPRTGNTGELFF.

The rearrangement joins TRBV7-8 to TRBJ1-4; D possibly corresponds to TRBD1 (6 bases). Germline V gene lookup returns CDR1 SGHVS and CDR2 FQNEAQ. Trimming cost V 2 bases and J 8 bases, with 15 bases left between them. CDR3 size: 15 residues. For the CDR3, the DNA is TGTGCCAGCAGCTTAATAGGCCAGGGGAGAGAAAAACTGTTTTTT. This codes for CASSLIGQGREKLFF.

This clonotype was detected only a few times. CDR3 coding DNA: TGTGCCAGCAGTTTAAGGGGGGACACTGAAGCTTTCTTT. Protein sequence: CASSLRGDTEAFF. The chain couples TRBV28 to TRBJ1-1; maybe TRBD1 (6 bases). Germline CDR1 and CDR2: MDHEN and SYDVKM. This CDR3 is 13 amino acids long. V was cut by 2 bases and J by 3 bases, with 7 bases left in between. The entire variable domain, with the rest obtained from reference TRBV28 and TRBJ1-1, is as follows: DVKVTQSSRYLVKRTGEKVFLECVQDMDHENMFWYRQDPGLGLRLIYFSYDVKMKEKGDIPEGYSVSREKKERFSLILESASTNQTSMYLCASSLRGDTEAFFGQGTRLTVV.

At least ten counts were recorded for this clonotype. This sequence joins TRBV27 and TRBJ2-3; TRBD2 matches at 12 bases. The CDR3 length is 15 residues. The trim removed 7 bases at V and 0 bases at J, leaving 2 bases unmatched. Germline assignment: CDR1 MNHEY and CDR2 SMNVEV (reference sequence). The CDR3 loop reads CASNGLAGSTDTQYF. CDR3 nucleotides: TGTGCCAGCAACGGACTAGCGGGGAGCACAGATACGCAGTATTTT.

A few counts support this clonotype. As DNA, the CDR3 is TGTGCCAGCAGTACGCTTGGCAGGGGTACTGAAAAACTGTTTTTT. Translating it yields CASSTLGRGTEKLFF. V and J are TRBV6-5 and TRBJ1-4; TRBD1 might be the D (6 bases). V was shortened by 5 bases and J by 7 bases, with 17 bases between the two germline ends. This CDR3 is 15 amino acids long. Germline CDR1 reads MNHEY; CDR2 reads SVGAGI.

The chain links TRBV28 to TRBJ2-7; D remains ambiguous. The germline CDR1 and CDR2 sequences are MDHEN and SYDVKM. This CDR3 region has 14 residues. The V gene lost 5 bases and the J gene lost 2 bases, with 13 bases spanning the gap. The CDR3 region is CASSPQTMTYEQYF. The CDR3 nucleotides are TGTGCCAGCAGTCCGCAGACCATGACCTACGAGCAGTACTTC.

There are a few counts of this clonotype. This chain connects TRBV6-5 to TRBJ2-7, with 8 positions matching TRBD1. V gave up 4 bases and J gave up 5 bases; unmatched junction bases: 10. The CDR3 runs to 15 residues. Germline V gene sequence: CDR1 MNHEY, CDR2 SVGAGI. CDR3 sequence reads: CASSSKGQGGHEQYF. Written as DNA, the CDR3 is TGTGCCAGCAGTTCGAAAGGACAGGGAGGCCACGAGCAGTACTTC.

The chain combines TRBV20-1 with TRBJ2-3; TRBD2 might be the D (6 bases). V was clipped by 3 bases and J by 6 bases, with 10 bases between them. The germline gives CDR1 DFQATT, CDR2 SNEGSKA (reference sequence). The CDR3 is 12 amino acids. CDR3 loop: CSASQRADTQYF. The CDR3 DNA is TGCAGTGCTAGTCAGCGGGCCGATACGCAGTATTTT.

This clonotype showed up just a few times. The genes are TRBV7-2 and TRBJ2-3; 8 nucleotides match TRBD2. The V gene end was trimmed by 5 bases and the J gene end by 2 bases; junction bases not matched to a gene: 3. The germline CDR1 and CDR2 sequences are SGHTA and FQGNSA. This CDR3 region has 14 residues. The CDR3 bases are TGTGCCAGCAGCGGGGGACTAGTCACAGATACGCAGTATTTT. This encodes CASSGGLVTDTQYF.